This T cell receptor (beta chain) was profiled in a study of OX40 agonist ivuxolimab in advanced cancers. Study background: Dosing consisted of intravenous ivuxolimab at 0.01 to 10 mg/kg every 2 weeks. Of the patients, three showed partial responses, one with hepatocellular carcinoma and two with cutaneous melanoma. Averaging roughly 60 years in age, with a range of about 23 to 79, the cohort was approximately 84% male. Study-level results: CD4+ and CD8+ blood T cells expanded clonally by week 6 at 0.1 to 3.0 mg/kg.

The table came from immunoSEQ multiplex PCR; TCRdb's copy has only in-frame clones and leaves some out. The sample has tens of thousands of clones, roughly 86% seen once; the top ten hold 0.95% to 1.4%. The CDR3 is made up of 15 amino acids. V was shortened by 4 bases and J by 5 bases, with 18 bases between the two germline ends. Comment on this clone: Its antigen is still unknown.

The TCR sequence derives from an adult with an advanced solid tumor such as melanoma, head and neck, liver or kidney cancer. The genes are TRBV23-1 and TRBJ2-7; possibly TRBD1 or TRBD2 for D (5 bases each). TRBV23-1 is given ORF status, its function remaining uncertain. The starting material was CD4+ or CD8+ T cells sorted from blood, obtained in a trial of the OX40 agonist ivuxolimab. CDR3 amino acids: CASSLPGLNGNEQYF. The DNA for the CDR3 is TGCGCCAGCAGTCTTCCGGGGCTGAATGGGAACGAGCAGTACTTC.